The TCR beta chain described here comes from a study of T cell responses to AZD1222 COVID-19 vaccine. Per the germline V gene, CDR1 is SGHRS and CDR2 is YFSETQ. The CDR3 runs 13 residues. After removal of 4 bases from V and 14 bases from J, the junction contained 8 bases not matched to a gene. Sequencing used immunoSEQ multiplex PCR; TCRdb keeps in-frame clones, though not all of them. The table shows some 55,000 clones, with approximately 90% occurring only once. The genes are TRBV5-1 and TRBJ2-1; 11 bases agree with TRBD2. The origin of this receptor is an adult in good health. The sequencing here drew on peripheral blood, taken on day 0 of AZD1222 vaccination. Here the CDR3 reads CASSIDSGGAEFF. DNA of the CDR3: TGCGCCAGCAGCATCGATAGCGGGGGGGCGGAGTTCTTC.